The T cell receptor (beta chain) described here comes from a study of beta chain features in type 1 diabetes. Isolated RNA was reverse transcribed in full, so expressed TCRB transcripts were sequenced. Clones were sequenced by immunoSEQ multiplex PCR, and TCRdb holds only the in-frame ones, with some missing. The sample contains roughly 300,000 clones, approximately 8% of which appear only once. This clone was found many times. Its antigen is unidentified. The junction had 19 bases not matched to a gene; V was cut back by 7 bases and J by 7 bases. Germline V lookup: CDR1 MGHRA, CDR2 YSYEKL. This CDR3 is built from 18 residues. General study findings and limits: Compared with healthy donors, patients appeared to share more similar naive, central memory and regulatory TCRB repertoires. Moderate but significant shortening of TCRB CDR3s was recorded in all four CD4+ subsets from Type 1 diabetes patients. For patients and controls alike, PCR might favor shorter templates to the same degree.

The sample taken for sequencing was central memory CD4+ T cells from blood. This TCR derives from a woman between 18 and 29 years old in good health. The V call is TRBV4-1, the J call TRBJ2-1, with 10 bases that match TRBD2. Here the CDR3 reads CASTPVSPAGGPLNEQFF. In nucleotides, the CDR3 is TGCGCCAGCACCCCAGTATCCCCAGCGGGAGGGCCATTAAATGAGCAGTTCTTC.